The present T cell receptor beta chain was sequenced within a study of shared clonotypes between healthy human individuals. The V end lost 6 bases, the J end lost 3 bases, and 9 bases lay between the germline ends. Germline V gene sequence: CDR1 KGHSH, CDR2 LQKENI. The CDR3 runs 12 residues. Adult Caucasians living in Nashville, Tennessee made up all of the donors. Assay used: immunoSEQ multiplex PCR; TCRdb lists only in-frame clones, some missing. Of some 2,000,000 clones listed, about 94% were seen once; the top ten hold around 0.13%. The clonotype originates from a man aged 18 to 35 in good health. The rearrangement uses TRBV18 and TRBJ2-7; no firm D call. What was sequenced was naive CD4+ T cells sorted from blood. Subset here: CD45RA+ positively selected. CDR3 sequence (DNA): TGTGCCAGCTCGTTTGGTCTCTACGAGCAGTACTTC. Translating gives CASSFGLYEQYF. Full variable domain (rest looked up from reference TRBV18 and TRBJ2-7): NAGVMQNPRHLVRRRGQEARLRCSPMKGHSHVYWYRQLPEEGLKFMVYLQKENIIDESGMPKERFSAEFPKEGPSILRIQQVVRGDSAAYFCASSFGLYEQYFGPGTRLTVT.